This T cell receptor (beta chain) was found in a study of cytomegalovirus exposure and HLA in healthy donors. Findings and caveats of the study: In a later analysis, V- and J-gene trimming of beta chains associated with a DCLRE1C missense variant, replicated independently.

Germline V gene lookup returns CDR1 MDHEN and CDR2 SYDVKM. V was cut by 7 bases and J by 1 base, with 15 bases left in between. This CDR3 spans 15 amino acids. Participants comprised healthy donors of bone marrow. Comments on this clone: The target antigen is unknown.

The primer mix had 60 Vbeta and 13 Jbeta primers. Here immunoSEQ multiplex PCR was the method, and the copy in TCRdb shows in-frame clones only, minus some. The sample consists of about 160,000 clones, 80% of them appearing once. The receptor was derived from a woman between 45 and 60 years old in good health and CMV-seropositive. V gene TRBV28 combines with J gene TRBJ2-3, with no clear D. Sequencing was done on a sample of PBMCs. Written as DNA, the CDR3 is TGTGCCAGCACCTCGGGTAGTTTGGGCACAGATACGCAGTATTTT. As protein: CASTSGSLGTDTQYF.